This T cell receptor beta chain originates from a study of a mutant IDH1 vaccine in newly diagnosed glioma. Specified time point: week 23, last vaccination. Vaccine doses each comprised 300 ug of mutant IDH1 20-mer peptide, with topical imiquimod. The assay was immunoSEQ multiplex PCR, and TCRdb's table has in-frame clones only and misses some. The sample contains about 67,000 clones, about 80% of which appear only once. Of note for this clone: The antigen remains undetermined.

The clonotype was recovered from a man aged 18 to 29 with glioma. The source was PBMCs, collected from a glioma patient whose treatment included an IDH1 peptide vaccine.

CDR3 sequence: CASSEREDQPQHF. CDR3 nucleotides: TGTGCCAGCAGTGAAAGGGAAGATCAGCCCCAGCATTTT. This rearrangement joins TRBV6-1 to TRBJ1-5, with no clear D. Germline V lookup: CDR1 MNHNS, CDR2 SASEGT. The CDR3 has 13 amino acids. The V end was cut by 2 bases, the J end by 5 bases, with 7 bases between.